These T cell receptor beta chains were read from a single sample in a study of cytomegalovirus exposure and HLA in healthy donors. TCRdb's copy holds only in-frame clones and misses some; the assay was immunoSEQ multiplex PCR. This sample has more than 85,000 clones, with around 81% found just once. The sequenced sample consisted of PBMCs. The receptors come from a woman in her thirties in good health and CMV-seronegative. Each CDR3 is given with its conserved first and last residue. Fields, in order: J gene, clone size, V gene, D gene, CDR3 protein, CDR3 DNA. A D gene is named only where the DNA matches it firmly. Not every row has a clone size; where given, it reads once, few, many or a size class.

j_call: TRBJ1-4; clone_size: few; v_call: TRBV25-1; d_call: .; cdr3_aa: CASSSGPAGEKLFF; cdr3_nt: .
j_call: TRBJ1-1; clone_size: .; v_call: TRBV7-2; d_call: .; cdr3_aa: CASRPRGRAASTEAFF; cdr3_nt: TGTGCCAGCAGGCCCAGGGGAAGGGCAGCCAGCACTGAAGCTTTCTTT
j_call: TRBJ2-7; clone_size: .; v_call: TRBV2; d_call: TRBD2; cdr3_aa: CASSEALAGVNYEQYF; cdr3_nt: TGTGCCAGCAGTGAAGCCCTAGCGGGAGTTAACTACGAGCAGTACTTC
j_call: TRBJ2-6; clone_size: .; v_call: TRBV7-9; d_call: .; cdr3_aa: CSSSLGRTAGTGANVLTF; cdr3_nt: TGTTCCAGCAGCTTAGGCAGGACAGCGGGAACTGGGGCCAACGTCCTGACTTTC
j_call: TRBJ1-3; clone_size: .; v_call: TRBV5-1; d_call: TRBD1; cdr3_aa: CASSLGDQGAGNTIYF; cdr3_nt: TGCGCCAGCAGCTTGGGGGACCAGGGGGCTGGAAACACCATATATTTT
j_call: TRBJ2-7; clone_size: .; v_call: TRBV19; d_call: TRBD1; cdr3_aa: CASSKRGRRDRTNYEQYF; cdr3_nt: TGTGCCAGTAGTAAAAGGGGGAGAAGGGACAGGACAAACTACGAGCAGTACTTC
j_call: TRBJ2-4; clone_size: .; v_call: TRBV6-5; d_call: .; cdr3_aa: CASSSHTALAKNIQYF; cdr3_nt: TGTGCCAGCAGTTCTCACACAGCCCTAGCCAAAAACATTCAGTACTTC
j_call: TRBJ2-3; clone_size: .; v_call: TRBV7-2; d_call: .; cdr3_aa: CASSSTDSPTTDTQYF; cdr3_nt: TGTGCCAGCAGCTCCACGGATAGCCCGACCACAGATACGCAGTATTTT
j_call: TRBJ2-1; clone_size: .; v_call: TRBV7-6; d_call: TRBD2; cdr3_aa: CASNPSSGSFNEQFF; cdr3_nt: TGTGCCAGCAACCCATCTAGCGGGAGTTTTAATGAGCAGTTCTTC
j_call: TRBJ1-2; clone_size: .; v_call: TRBV7-9; d_call: TRBD1; cdr3_aa: CASSLAGTGGYEGYTF; cdr3_nt: TGTGCCAGCAGCTTAGCGGGGACAGGGGGCTATGAAGGCTACACCTTC
j_call: TRBJ2-7; clone_size: .; v_call: TRBV5-4; d_call: .; cdr3_aa: CASSSTWTITRGEQYF; cdr3_nt: TGTGCCAGCAGCTCAACATGGACTATCACAAGAGGCGAGCAGTACTTC
j_call: TRBJ2-3; clone_size: .; v_call: TRBV5-4; d_call: TRBD2; cdr3_aa: CASTGRRRADTQYF; cdr3_nt: TGTGCCAGTACCGGGAGGAGGCGGGCAGATACGCAGTATTTT
j_call: TRBJ2-2; clone_size: .; v_call: TRBV4-3; d_call: TRBD2; cdr3_aa: CASSQDLSGLGTGELFF; cdr3_nt: TGCGCCAGCAGCCAAGATCTTAGCGGGCTGGGTACCGGGGAGCTGTTTTTT
j_call: TRBJ2-3; clone_size: .; v_call: TRBV5-1; d_call: .; cdr3_aa: CASSLLDSATDTQYF; cdr3_nt: TGCGCCAGCAGCTTACTGGACAGTGCCACAGATACGCAGTATTTT
j_call: TRBJ2-1; clone_size: few; v_call: TRBV11-2; d_call: TRBD2; cdr3_aa: CASAGTSSYEQFF; cdr3_nt: TGTGCCAGCGCCGGGACTAGCTCTTATGAGCAGTTCTTC
j_call: TRBJ2-4; clone_size: .; v_call: TRBV9; d_call: .; cdr3_aa: CASSVFLGSLAKNIQYF; cdr3_nt: TGTGCCAGCAGCGTATTTCTCGGGAGCTTAGCCAAAAACATTCAGTACTTC
j_call: TRBJ2-2; clone_size: .; v_call: TRBV2; d_call: .; cdr3_aa: CASSDKVRTTGGELFF; cdr3_nt: TGTGCCAGCAGTGATAAAGTCCGGACTACGGGCGGGGAGCTGTTTTTT
j_call: TRBJ1-1; clone_size: .; v_call: TRBV2; d_call: TRBD1; cdr3_aa: CASSRQGALNTEAFF; cdr3_nt: TGTGCCAGCAGTCGACAGGGGGCTTTGAACACTGAAGCTTTCTTT
j_call: TRBJ2-7; clone_size: .; v_call: TRBV5-1; d_call: TRBD1; cdr3_aa: CASSLGTEIGSQYF; cdr3_nt: TGCGCCAGCAGCCTCGGGACAGAAATAGGGTCGCAGTACTTC
j_call: TRBJ1-2; clone_size: few; v_call: TRBV19; d_call: .; cdr3_aa: CASSMRQYDGYTF; cdr3_nt: TGTGCCAGTAGTATGCGACAGTACGATGGCTACACCTTC
j_call: TRBJ2-2; clone_size: .; v_call: TRBV7-9; d_call: .; cdr3_aa: CASSFSRGELFF; cdr3_nt: TGTGCCAGCAGCTTTTCTCGCGGGGAGCTGTTTTTT
j_call: TRBJ2-2; clone_size: .; v_call: TRBV15; d_call: TRBD1; cdr3_aa: CAAGAGGNTGELFF; cdr3_nt: TGTGCCGCAGGCGCAGGGGGCAACACCGGGGAGCTGTTTTTT
j_call: TRBJ2-3; clone_size: .; v_call: TRBV18; d_call: .; cdr3_aa: CASSPKEGLSTDTQYF; cdr3_nt: TGTGCCAGCTCACCAAAGGAGGGCCTTAGCACAGATACGCAGTATTTT
j_call: TRBJ1-5; clone_size: .; v_call: TRBV10-3; d_call: .; cdr3_aa: CAISESRSVEPQHF; cdr3_nt: TGTGCCATCAGTGAGTCCAGAAGTGTGGAGCCCCAGCATTTT
j_call: TRBJ2-2; clone_size: .; v_call: TRBV27; d_call: .; cdr3_aa: CASSLSKRAPGELFF; cdr3_nt: TGTGCCAGCAGTTTATCGAAGAGGGCCCCCGGGGAGCTGTTTTTT
j_call: TRBJ2-5; clone_size: .; v_call: TRBV5-1; d_call: TRBD1; cdr3_aa: CASSAAGQGEQETQYF; cdr3_nt: TGCGCCAGCAGCGCGGCGGGACAGGGCGAACAAGAGACCCAGTACTTC
j_call: TRBJ2-4; clone_size: .; v_call: TRBV29-1; d_call: TRBD2; cdr3_aa: CSGGGENIQYF; cdr3_nt: TGCAGCGGCGGGGGGGAAAACATTCAGTACTTC
j_call: TRBJ2-7; clone_size: once; v_call: TRBV5-6; d_call: .; cdr3_aa: CASSLAGGLYEQYF; cdr3_nt: TGTGCCAGCAGCTTGGCAGGGGGGTTATACGAGCAGTACTTC
j_call: TRBJ2-2; clone_size: .; v_call: TRBV5-4; d_call: .; cdr3_aa: CASSLDGGELFF; cdr3_nt: TGTGCCAGCAGCTTGGACGGCGGGGAGCTGTTTTTT
j_call: TRBJ2-5; clone_size: .; v_call: TRBV7-6; d_call: TRBD2; cdr3_aa: CASSFGLAGGGETQYF; cdr3_nt: TGTGCCAGCAGCTTCGGACTAGCGGGAGGGGGGGAGACCCAGTACTTC
j_call: TRBJ1-1; clone_size: .; v_call: TRBV7-9; d_call: .; cdr3_aa: CSSSSRGTEAFF; cdr3_nt: TGTTCCAGCAGCTCCAGGGGAACTGAAGCTTTCTTT
j_call: TRBJ2-1; clone_size: .; v_call: TRBV27; d_call: TRBD2; cdr3_aa: CASSFKGTSGRANEQFF; cdr3_nt: TGTGCCAGCAGTTTTAAAGGGACTAGCGGGAGGGCTAATGAGCAGTTCTTC
j_call: TRBJ1-1; clone_size: .; v_call: TRBV5-6; d_call: .; cdr3_aa: CASSLVSRVGTEAFF; cdr3_nt: TGTGCCAGCAGCTTGGTTTCCAGGGTAGGCACTGAAGCTTTCTTT
j_call: TRBJ2-1; clone_size: once; v_call: TRBV5-1; d_call: .; cdr3_aa: CASSRGEREGNEQFF; cdr3_nt: TGCGCCAGCAGCAGGGGGGAGCGGGAAGGCAATGAGCAGTTCTTC
j_call: TRBJ2-1; clone_size: .; v_call: TRBV7-2; d_call: .; cdr3_aa: CASSFPPPGEQFF; cdr3_nt: TGTGCCAGCAGCTTCCCCCCGCCGGGTGAGCAGTTCTTC
j_call: TRBJ2-7; clone_size: .; v_call: TRBV30; d_call: .; cdr3_aa: CAWRSGAYEQYF; cdr3_nt: TGTGCCTGGAGGTCGGGAGCGTACGAGCAGTACTTC
j_call: TRBJ2-1; clone_size: .; v_call: TRBV28; d_call: TRBD2; cdr3_aa: CASSTFGGRGNEQFF; cdr3_nt: TGTGCCAGCAGTACCTTCGGCGGGAGAGGGAATGAGCAGTTCTTC
j_call: TRBJ2-7; clone_size: .; v_call: TRBV5-1; d_call: .; cdr3_aa: CASSLGRASSYEQYF; cdr3_nt: TGCGCCAGCAGCTTGGGCAGGGCCAGCTCCTACGAGCAGTACTTC
j_call: TRBJ2-5; clone_size: .; v_call: TRBV7-6; d_call: .; cdr3_aa: CASSFSATVTETQYF; cdr3_nt: TGTGCCAGCAGCTTTTCCGCGACAGTGACGGAGACCCAGTACTTC
j_call: TRBJ1-4; clone_size: few; v_call: TRBV5-4; d_call: TRBD1; cdr3_aa: CASRDRGGEKLFF; cdr3_nt: TGTGCCAGCAGGGACAGGGGGGGTGAAAAACTGTTTTTT
j_call: TRBJ2-2; clone_size: .; v_call: TRBV10-3; d_call: .; cdr3_aa: CAIRGAGGQTGELFF; cdr3_nt: TGTGCCATCAGAGGAGCCGGAGGGCAAACCGGGGAGCTGTTTTTT
j_call: TRBJ1-2; clone_size: .; v_call: TRBV19; d_call: .; cdr3_aa: CASSMGPGQGYTF; cdr3_nt: TGTGCCAGTAGTATGGGCCCAGGGCAAGGCTACACCTTC
j_call: TRBJ2-2; clone_size: .; v_call: TRBV19; d_call: .; cdr3_aa: CASSLQATNTGELFF; cdr3_nt: TGTGCCAGTAGTCTGCAGGCGACGAACACCGGGGAGCTGTTTTTT
j_call: TRBJ1-5; clone_size: few; v_call: TRBV19; d_call: .; cdr3_aa: CASSMVLGPQHF; cdr3_nt: TGTGCCAGTAGTATGGTGCTCGGGCCCCAGCATTTT
j_call: TRBJ2-7; clone_size: .; v_call: TRBV7-9; d_call: .; cdr3_aa: CASSLGTAYDEQYF; cdr3_nt: TGTGCCAGCAGCTTAGGGACAGCCTACGACGAGCAGTACTTC
j_call: TRBJ2-1; clone_size: .; v_call: TRBV5-1; d_call: TRBD2; cdr3_aa: CASSSPGTTVRFF; cdr3_nt: TGCGCCAGCAGTTCCCCCGGGACTACAGTTCGGTTCTTC
j_call: TRBJ1-2; clone_size: .; v_call: TRBV6-5; d_call: .; cdr3_aa: CASSQDRFPYGYTF; cdr3_nt: TGTGCCAGCAGCCAGGACAGATTCCCCTATGGCTACACCTTC
j_call: TRBJ1-3; clone_size: .; v_call: TRBV5-1; d_call: .; cdr3_aa: CASSIQAEGNTIYF; cdr3_nt: TGCGCCAGCAGCATACAGGCGGAAGGAAACACCATATATTTT
j_call: TRBJ2-7; clone_size: .; v_call: TRBV30; d_call: TRBD1; cdr3_aa: CAWSTTGAYEQYF; cdr3_nt: TGTGCCTGGAGTACGACAGGGGCCTACGAGCAGTACTTC